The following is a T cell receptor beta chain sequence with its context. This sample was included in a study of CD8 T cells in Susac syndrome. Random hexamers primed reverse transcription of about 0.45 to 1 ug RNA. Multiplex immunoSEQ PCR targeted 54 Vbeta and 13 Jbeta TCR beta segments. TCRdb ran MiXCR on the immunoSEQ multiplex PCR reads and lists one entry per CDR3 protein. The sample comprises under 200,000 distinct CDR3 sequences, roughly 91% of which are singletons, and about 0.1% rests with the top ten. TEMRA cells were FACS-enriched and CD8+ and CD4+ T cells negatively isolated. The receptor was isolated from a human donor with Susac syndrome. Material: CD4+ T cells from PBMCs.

The CDR3 loop reads CASRTSGSIPGGTQYF. CDR3 coding DNA: TGCGCCAGCCGAACTAGCGGGTCAATACCGGGTGGGACCCAGTACTTC. This chain links TRBV5-1 with TRBJ2-5; TRBD2 aligns across 9 bases. Germline V gene lookup returns CDR1 SGHRS and CDR2 YFSETQ. The V and J ends lost 7 bases and 7 bases, in that order; junction bases with no gene match: 17. The CDR3 is 16 residues long.